This T cell receptor beta chain was recorded in a study of control samples from healthy donors and cancer patients. V lost 4 bases to trimming and J lost 3 bases, with 13 bases between them. CDR1 is MGHRA, CDR2 YSYEKL, per germline. This CDR3 is built from 14 residues. Profiled with immunoSEQ multiplex PCR; TCRdb holds only in-frame clones, not every one. The data show tens of thousands of clones, 92% seen once. This sequence was found in a middle-aged man with colorectal cancer. This chain links TRBV4-1 with TRBJ2-7, with D unclear. The sample comprised PBMCs. CDR3 region: CASSPHNSNYEQYF. The CDR3, as DNA: TGCGCCAGCAGCCCGCATAACTCTAACTACGAGCAGTACTTC.